This T cell receptor beta chain was recovered during a study of tissue T cells after allogeneic stem cell transplantation. Study-wide background: Every graft-versus-host disease patient had gastrointestinal disease and got several lines of graft-versus-host disease therapy.

A remark on this clone: The antigen is unknown.

Study outcomes and limitations: In patients and mice, blood and spleen missed much of tissue repertoire. Sampling depth was limited, and the cohort was small and clinically varied.

The germline V gene has CDR1 MNHEY and CDR2 SVGAGI. With 3 bases removed from V and 4 bases from J, the gap between germline ends came to 9 bases. The CDR3 is 13 amino acids. Measured with immunoSEQ multiplex PCR; TCRdb has only the in-frame clones, and not every one. The sample carries roughly 42,000 clones, 92% recorded once. The input for sequencing was blood, taken before transplantation. The V gene is TRBV6-5, the J gene TRBJ1-2; weak D call: TRBD1 (5 bases). This receptor was taken from a woman aged 40-75 years who later had graft-versus-host disease after an allogeneic stem cell transplant. In nucleotides, the CDR3 is TGTGCCAGCAGTTATGGGGGAGTCTATGGCTACACCTTC. This codes for CASSYGGVYGYTF.